Shown below are 22 T cell receptor beta chains from a single sample sequenced in a study of cytomegalovirus exposure and HLA in healthy donors. Produced via immunoSEQ multiplex PCR; TCRdb's table is partial and in-frame only. This table has 200,000 to 250,000 clones, 75% to 95% appearing once. Sample: PBMCs. Every receptor here comes from a young woman in good health and CMV-seronegative.

The chain links TRBV27 to TRBJ2-7; TRBD2 might be the D (5 bases). The V end lost 3 bases, the J end lost 0 bases, and 15 bases lay between the germline ends. Germline-derived CDR1 and CDR2 are MNHEY and SMNVEV (reference sequence). The CDR3 runs 16 residues. CDR3 sequence: CASSLASSGYSYEQYF. The DNA for the CDR3 is TGTGCCAGCAGTTTGGCTTCTTCGGGATACTCCTACGAGCAGTACTTC.

V and J are TRBV14 and TRBJ2-3, with 9 bases lining up with TRBD2. J gave up 0 bases and V 4 bases, and 5 bases lay outside the gene matches. This CDR3 spans 16 amino acids. Germline V CDR1 and CDR2: SGHDN, FVKESK. CDR3 nucleotides: TGTGCCAGCAGCCCCGGACTAGCGACTAGCACAGATACGCAGTATTTT. It encodes CASSPGLATSTDTQYF. The full variable domain, rest sourced from reference TRBV14 and TRBJ2-3, is EAGVTQFPSHSVIEKGQTVTLRCDPISGHDNLYWYRRVMGKEIKFLLHFVKESKQDESGMPNNRFLAERTGGTYSTLKVQPAELEDSGVYFCASSPGLATSTDTQYFGPGTRLTVL.

The J gene is TRBJ2-1, the V gene TRBV5-1; 8 positions agree with TRBD2. After removal of 3 bases from V and 2 bases from J, the junction contained 4 bases not matched to a gene. In germline, CDR1 is SGHRS, CDR2 YFSETQ. The CDR3 has 15 residues. CDR3 DNA sequence: TGCGCCAGCAGCTCAAGTAGCGGGACCTACAATGAGCAGTTCTTC. Its translation is CASSSSSGTYNEQFF.

The chain employs TRBV5-8 and TRBJ1-2, with a tentative D call TRBD1 (5 bases). V lost 4 bases, J lost 4 bases, and 20 bases lay in between. The length of the CDR3 is 16 residues. Germline lookup yields CDR1 SGHTS and CDR2 YDEGEE. The CDR3 DNA follows: TGTGCCAGCAGCCCTGCCGGGCCAGGGTCTACCTATGGCTACACCTTC. It encodes CASSPAGPGSTYGYTF.

The J gene is TRBJ1-2, the V gene TRBV11-2, with 7 bases that match TRBD1. The CDR3 contains 16 residues. V lost 4 bases, J lost 6 bases, and 14 bases stayed unmatched. Germline loops: CDR1 SGHAT, CDR2 FQNNGV. CDR3 nucleotides: TGTGCCAGCAGCTCCGTCACGACAGGGTGGGTTCATGGCTACACCTTC. Its translation is CASSSVTTGWVHGYTF.

The chain is built from TRBV11-3 and TRBJ2-1; TRBD2 matches at 15 bases. With 3 bases clipped from V and 8 bases from J, the junction kept 5 bases outside the gene matches. There are 16 residues in the CDR3. CDR1 SGHNT and CDR2 YENEEA come from the germline V gene. CDR3 sequence: CASSFGLAGGRDEQFF. Written as DNA, the CDR3 is TGTGCCAGCAGCTTCGGACTAGCGGGAGGGAGGGATGAGCAGTTCTTC.

Concerning this clone itself: An end of the junction differs from the germline gene, which may be a read error. The V gene is TRBV15, the J gene TRBJ2-7; 7 bases are shared with TRBD1. Germline V gene lookup returns CDR1 LNHNV and CDR2 YYDKDF (reference sequence). The CDR3 runs to 14 residues. CDR3: CATSRGQVAYEQYF. DNA for the CDR3: TGTGCCACCAGTAGAGGACAGGTAGCCTACGAGCAGTACTTC.

This clone appeared a few times. The chain employs TRBV9 and TRBJ1-1; no reliable D call. CDR3 length: 11 amino acids. V shed 3 bases and J shed 11 bases, with 11 bases lying between them. Germline lookup yields CDR1 SGDLS and CDR2 YYNGEE. In nucleotides, the CDR3 is TGTGCCAGCAGCGACGGGTATCTTGCTTTCTTT. This encodes CASSDGYLAFF. The variable domain in full, completed from reference TRBV9 and TRBJ1-1, reads DSGVTQTPKHLITATGQRVTLRCSPRSGDLSVYWYQQSLDQGLQFLIQYYNGEERAKGNILERFSAQQFPDLHSELNLSSLELGDSALYFCASSDGYLAFFGQGTRLTVV.

The rearrangement uses TRBV21-1 and TRBJ2-7; TRBD1 was called by the table and not checked on the DNA. TRBV21-1 is reported as a pseudogene. The CDR3 runs 15 residues. The CDR3: CASSNPDRGPYEQYF. The CDR3 DNA reads as TGTGCCAGCAGCAACCCCGACAGGGGGCCCTACGAGCAGTACTTC.

This clone was counted once. V usage is TRBV10-3 and J usage is TRBJ2-7, with 9 bases that match TRBD1. V was clipped by 4 bases and J by 2 bases; unmatched bases: 3. The CDR3 is 14 amino acids. CDR1 and CDR2 (germline): ENHRY, SYGVKD. In DNA form, the CDR3 reads TGTGCCATCAGTGTTGACAGGGGGGCCTACGAGCAGTACTTC. Protein product: CAISVDRGAYEQYF.

CDR3 nucleotide sequence: TGCAGCGTTGAAGGGGCCAGCGCGGGGACCCAGTACTTC. Its protein is CSVEGASAGTQYF. The chain joins TRBV29-1 to TRBJ2-5, with D perhaps matching TRBD2 (5 bases). The V gene lost 1 base and the J gene lost 7 bases, with 13 bases spanning the gap. Looked up from germline, CDR1 is SQVTM and CDR2 is ANQGSEA. The CDR3 sequence is 13 residues long.

V is TRBV6-5 and J is TRBJ1-2; possible D gene TRBD1, 5 bases. V was cut by 0 bases and J by 8 bases, with 13 bases left in between. Looked up from germline, CDR1 is MNHEY and CDR2 is SVGAGI. This CDR3 has 14 residues. This chain's CDR3 is CASSYSKVDRGYTF. CDR3 bases: TGTGCCAGCAGTTACTCGAAGGTCGACAGAGGCTACACCTTC.

The CDR3 nucleotides are TGTGCCAGCAGGCGACAGGCCACAGATACGCAGTATTTT. Translated: CASRRQATDTQYF. The rearrangement uses TRBV28 and TRBJ2-3, with D perhaps TRBD1 (6 bases). Trimming cost V 6 bases and J 2 bases, with 9 bases left between them. The CDR3 runs to 13 residues. Germline loops: CDR1 MDHEN, CDR2 SYDVKM. The entire variable domain, with the rest obtained from reference TRBV28 and TRBJ2-3, is as follows: DVKVTQSSRYLVKRTGEKVFLECVQDMDHENMFWYRQDPGLGLRLIYFSYDVKMKEKGDIPEGYSVSREKKERFSLILESASTNQTSMYLCASRRQATDTQYFGPGTRLTVL.

V and J are TRBV5-4 and TRBJ2-7, with 9 nucleotides matching TRBD2. Unmatched junction bases numbered 11, after V lost 2 bases and J lost 5 bases. From germline, CDR1 is SGHNT and CDR2 YYREEE (reference sequence). The CDR3 is 16 amino acids. The CDR3 reads CASSLSGRPPYNEQYF. Here the CDR3 DNA reads TGTGCCAGCAGCTTAAGCGGGAGGCCTCCCTATAACGAGCAGTACTTC.

V and J are TRBV7-2 and TRBJ2-3; perhaps TRBD2 as D (5 bases). The V and J ends lost 4 bases and 0 bases respectively, with 17 bases between them. The CDR3 length is 17 residues. CDR1 SGHTA and CDR2 FQGNSA come from the germline V gene. As DNA, the CDR3 is TGTGCCAGCAGCTCGGGGTTGGGGATCACTAGCACAGATACGCAGTATTTT. Encoded protein: CASSSGLGITSTDTQYF.

This chain connects TRBV10-3 to TRBJ2-7, with a possible D match to TRBD2 (6 bases). The CDR3 totals 14 residues. V dropped 8 bases and J dropped 5 bases, with 19 bases sitting between them. CDR1 ENHRY and CDR2 SYGVKD come from the germline V gene. Here the CDR3 DNA reads TGTGCCATCGGGCCGTGGTTCCGGGGGAACGAGCAGTACTTC. This sequence encodes CAIGPWFRGNEQYF.

The chain is built from TRBV6-5 and TRBJ1-1; D not resolved. Germline loops: CDR1 MNHEY, CDR2 SVGAGI. This CDR3 is 15 amino acids long. Trimming took 5 bases from V and 4 from J, leaving 17 bases between them. DNA for the CDR3: TGTGCCAGCAGTGCCCGCCCCGGGGTCGGCACTGAAGCTTTCTTT. Protein: CASSARPGVGTEAFF.

V gene TRBV10-3 combines with J gene TRBJ2-3; no definite D call. Per germline, CDR1 ENHRY and CDR2 SYGVKD. V shed 2 bases and J shed 4 bases, with 7 bases lying between them. The CDR3 totals 13 residues. The CDR3: CAISELGPDTQYF. The CDR3 coding sequence is TGTGCCATCAGTGAGCTGGGCCCAGATACGCAGTATTTT.

The rearrangement joins TRBV7-5 to TRBJ2-5; TRBD1 was called by the table and not checked on the DNA. TRBV7-5 is a pseudogene segment. There are 16 residues in the CDR3. The CDR3 DNA follows: TGTGCCAGAAGCCCTAAACCGAAGGACAGAGAAGAGACCCAGTACTTC. Protein sequence: CARSPKPKDREETQYF.

The rearrangement joins TRBV7-9 to TRBJ2-5; maybe TRBD2 (5 bases). The CDR3 contains 16 residues. Germline loops: CDR1 SEHNR, CDR2 FQNEAQ (reference sequence). The V end lost 2 bases, the J end lost 1 base, and 14 bases lay between the germline ends. The CDR3 DNA reads TGTGCCAGCAGCTTACCTGGTCGAGGGATCCAAGAGACCCAGTACTTC. It encodes CASSLPGRGIQETQYF.

The DNA of the CDR3 is TGTGCCAGCAGTGAGACTAGCGGGGGGCGAGGTACGCAGTATTTT. Translation: CASSETSGGRGTQYF. V and J are TRBV2 and TRBJ2-3; 13 positions agree with TRBD2. The junction had 5 bases not matched to a gene; V was cut back by 3 bases and J by 8 bases. Germline loops: CDR1 SNHLY, CDR2 FYNNEI. The CDR3 is 15 amino acids.

The rearrangement links TRBV25-1 to TRBJ1-2; 8 nucleotides align to TRBD1. The junction had 7 bases not matched to a gene; V was cut back by 2 bases and J by 5 bases. Germline V gives CDR1 MGHDK, CDR2 SYGVNS. This CDR3 spans 15 amino acids. The chain's CDR3 is CASSEPGTGLYGYTF. The CDR3 DNA reads TGTGCCAGCAGTGAACCCGGGACAGGATTATATGGCTACACCTTC.